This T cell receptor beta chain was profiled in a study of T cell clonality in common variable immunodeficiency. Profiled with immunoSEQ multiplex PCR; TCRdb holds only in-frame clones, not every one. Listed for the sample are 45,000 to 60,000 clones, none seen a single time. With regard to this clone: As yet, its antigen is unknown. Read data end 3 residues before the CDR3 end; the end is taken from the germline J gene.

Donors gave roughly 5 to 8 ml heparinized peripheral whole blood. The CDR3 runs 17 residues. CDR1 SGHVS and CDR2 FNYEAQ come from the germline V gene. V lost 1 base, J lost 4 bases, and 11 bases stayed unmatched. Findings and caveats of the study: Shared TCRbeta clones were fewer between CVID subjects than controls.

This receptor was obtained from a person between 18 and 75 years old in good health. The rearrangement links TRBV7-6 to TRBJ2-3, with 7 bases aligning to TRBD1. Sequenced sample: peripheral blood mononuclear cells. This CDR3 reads CASSLVGVAGGSDTQYF. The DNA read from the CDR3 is TGTGCCAGCAGCTTAGTCGGTGTGGCAGGGGGTTCAGATACG.